Each of the 32 T cell receptor beta chains below was sequenced from the same sample in a study of blood T cell repertoires in COVID-19. Generated by immunoSEQ multiplex PCR, the TCRdb table keeps only in-frame clones and is missing some. Of approximately 120,000 clones listed, around 82% are singletons. The sequenced sample was peripheral blood. Every receptor here comes from a man younger than 40 with COVID-19, enrolled during active disease.

The rearrangement links TRBV6-5 to TRBJ1-5; D gene unclear. The CDR3 length is 13 residues. Trimming removed 0 bases at V and 11 bases at J, with 11 bases between. The germline V gene encodes CDR1 MNHEY and CDR2 SVGAGI. CDR3 residues: CASSYSGEQAQHF. CDR3 bases: TGTGCCAGCAGTTACTCGGGTGAGCAGGCCCAGCATTTT.

The genes are TRBV18 and TRBJ1-5; D gene ambiguous. Germline values: CDR1 KGHSH, CDR2 LQKENI. V dropped 0 bases and J dropped 7 bases, with 10 bases sitting between them. The CDR3 is made up of 14 amino acids. The CDR3 nucleotides are TGTGCCAGCTCACCACCGGGAGAAGGGCAGCCCCAGCATTTT. Translated: CASSPPGEGQPQHF.

The chain couples TRBV30 to TRBJ2-2; D is unclear. This CDR3 has 13 amino acids. Looked up from germline, CDR1 is GTSNPN and CDR2 is SVGIG (reference sequence). Trimming pared 4 bases from V and 4 bases from J, leaving 10 bases between. In DNA form, the CDR3 reads TGTGCCTGGACTACCCTTCCCACCGGGGAGCTGTTTTTT. Its protein product is CAWTTLPTGELFF. The full variable domain, rest sourced from reference TRBV30 and TRBJ2-2, is SQTIHQWPATLVQPVGSPLSLECTVEGTSNPNLYWYRQAAGRGLQLLFYSVGIGQISSEVPQNLSASRPQDRQFILSSKKLLLSDSGFYLCAWTTLPTGELFFGEGSRLTVL.

This clone was counted between two and nine times. The V gene is TRBV4-2, the J gene TRBJ1-6; 8 bases agree with TRBD1. This CDR3 has 16 amino acids. After removal of 0 bases from V and 6 bases from J, the junction contained 4 bases not matched to a gene. Germline V gene lookup returns CDR1 LGHNA and CDR2 YNFKEQ. Here the CDR3 DNA reads TGTGCCAGCAGCCAAGATTGGACAGGGAGTAATTCACCCCTCCACTTT. Its translation: CASSQDWTGSNSPLHF.

The rearrangement joins TRBV5-1 to TRBJ2-3; TRBD2 matches at 12 bases. Germline values: CDR1 SGHRS, CDR2 YFSETQ. V lost 0 bases and J lost 6; bases outside the gene matches: 2. This CDR3 spans 15 amino acids. This chain's CDR3 is CASSLVGTSGDTQYF. In DNA form, the CDR3 reads TGCGCCAGCAGCTTGGTCGGGACTAGCGGGGATACGCAGTATTTT.

The chain uses TRBV7-2 and TRBJ2-7; the D is unclear. The CDR3 loop spans 12 amino acids. Trimming left V 5 bases short and J 2 bases short, with 7 bases between. Germline V gene lookup returns CDR1 SGHTA and CDR2 FQGNSA. The chain's CDR3 is CASSPRTYEQYF. In DNA form, the CDR3 reads TGTGCCAGCAGCCCGCGCACCTACGAGCAGTACTTC.

This clone has just a few counts. The rearrangement uses TRBV27 and TRBJ2-7; TRBD2 aligns across 7 bases. The V segment lost 5 bases and the J segment 3 bases; nucleotides outside the gene matches: 7. CDR1 is MNHEY and CDR2 is SMNVEV in the germline V gene (reference sequence). CDR3 size: 14 residues. The chain's CDR3 is CASSSGTTNYEQYF. The CDR3 DNA is TGTGCCAGCAGTAGCGGGACTACCAACTACGAGCAGTACTTC.

The genes are TRBV4-1 and TRBJ2-2; weak D call: TRBD2 (6 bases). CDR1 and CDR2 (germline): MGHRA, YSYEKL. Between the trimmed V and J ends, which lost 2 bases and 4 bases, there was a span of 14 bases. This CDR3 has 16 amino acids. The CDR3 sequence: CASSQSQGGGTGELFF. DNA for the CDR3: TGCGCCAGCAGCCAATCCCAGGGAGGTGGCACCGGGGAGCTGTTTTTT.

This chain uses TRBV7-9 with TRBJ1-2, with D possibly matching TRBD1 (5 bases). Trimming took 5 bases from V and 4 from J, leaving 17 bases between them. The CDR3 extends over 15 amino acids. CDR1 and CDR2 (germline): SEHNR, FQNEAQ (reference sequence). The CDR3 here is CASSPMAWGSYGYTF. The CDR3 DNA follows: TGTGCCAGCAGCCCGATGGCGTGGGGCAGCTATGGCTACACCTTC.

The table lists this clone with a few counts. V and J are TRBV7-6 and TRBJ2-7, with 9 bases fitting TRBD1. The V segment lost 1 base and the J segment 5 bases; nucleotides outside the gene matches: 6. The germline V gene has CDR1 SGHVS and CDR2 FNYEAQ. There are 15 residues in the CDR3. CDR3 region: CASSLGGTGNHEQYF. In DNA, the CDR3 is TGTGCCAGCAGCTTAGGAGGGACAGGGAACCACGAGCAGTACTTC.

This clone was observed a single time. The chain links TRBV29-1 to TRBJ2-3; 13 positions agree with TRBD2. V was clipped by 8 bases and J by 5 bases; unmatched bases: 7. CDR1 is SQVTM, CDR2 ANQGSEA, per germline. CDR3 length equals 14 residues. Here the CDR3 reads CSFETSGRRDTQYF. Here the CDR3 DNA reads TGCAGCTTCGAGACTAGCGGGAGGCGAGATACGCAGTATTTT.

The chain employs TRBV7-9 and TRBJ1-5, with D perhaps matching TRBD1 (5 bases). Germline CDR1 SEHNR, CDR2 FQNEAQ (reference sequence). The ends were cut back, 5 bases at V and 3 bases at J, with 14 bases in the middle. The CDR3 is 15 residues long. The CDR3 DNA follows: TGTGCCAGCAGCGCCGGGACTTTTCCCAATCAGCCCCAGCATTTT. Encoded protein: CASSAGTFPNQPQHF.

This chain links TRBV2 with TRBJ2-7, with a possible D match to TRBD1 (6 bases). V gave up 6 bases and J gave up 0 bases, with 12 bases separating them. There are 14 residues in the CDR3. Germline CDR1 SNHLY, CDR2 FYNNEI. DNA for the CDR3: TGTGCCAGCAGGTTGACAGGACTCTCCTACGAGCAGTACTTC. Translating it yields CASRLTGLSYEQYF.

The rearrangement links TRBV30 to TRBJ1-2; no clear D. The CDR3 is 13 residues long. V lost 2 bases to trimming and J lost 8 bases, with 15 bases between them. Germline V lookup: CDR1 GTSNPN, CDR2 SVGIG (reference sequence). CDR3 sequence reads: CAWSQYAAGGYTF. In nucleotides, the CDR3 is TGTGCCTGGAGTCAATACGCCGCGGGCGGCTACACCTTC.

The rearrangement uses TRBV6-6 and TRBJ2-6; 8 nucleotides line up with TRBD2. This CDR3 has 17 amino acids. The germline gives CDR1 MNHNY, CDR2 SVGAGI (reference sequence). V shed 5 bases and J 1 base; nucleotides not matched to a gene: 7. This chain's CDR3 is CASSHPGLGSGANVLTF. The CDR3, as DNA: TGTGCCAGCAGTCATCCGGGACTAGGGTCTGGGGCCAACGTCCTGACTTTC.

V and J are TRBV10-2 and TRBJ2-7; no definite D call. This CDR3 is built from 15 residues. The V and J ends lost 0 bases and 6 bases respectively, with 15 bases between them. Per germline, CDR1 WSHSY and CDR2 SAAADI. The DNA of the CDR3 is TGCGCCAGCAGTGAGTCACTTCTACGGGTCGGCGAGCAGTACTTC. This encodes CASSESLLRVGEQYF.

The chain couples TRBV7-6 to TRBJ1-1, with D possibly TRBD1 on 6 matching bases. V was clipped by 2 bases and J by 1 base, with 14 bases between them. The CDR3 spans 16 residues. From germline, CDR1 is SGHVS and CDR2 FNYEAQ. The chain's CDR3 is CASSLIGGDTNTEAFF. The CDR3 DNA reads TGTGCCAGCAGCTTAATTGGTGGGGACACGAACACTGAAGCTTTCTTT.

The chain couples TRBV5-1 to TRBJ2-3, with 7 positions matching TRBD2. With V trimmed by 4 bases and J by 1 base, 3 bases remained unmatched. The CDR3 covers 14 residues. CDR1 is SGHRS and CDR2 is YFSETQ in the germline V gene. For the CDR3, the DNA is TGCGCCAGCAGCGGTCGGGGGGGCACAGATACGCAGTATTTT. Translation: CASSGRGGTDTQYF.

V and J are TRBV27 and TRBJ1-2, with a weak D call TRBD1 (6 bases). The CDR3 covers 16 residues. Germline V lookup: CDR1 MNHEY, CDR2 SMNVEV (reference sequence). V lost 5 bases to trimming and J lost 7 bases, with 23 bases between them. The CDR3 is CASSLGEAGTYVGYTF. For the CDR3, the DNA is TGTGCCAGCAGTCTAGGAGAGGCCGGGACATACGTTGGCTACACCTTC.

The chain links TRBV29-1 to TRBJ1-5; D call uncertain. Germline CDR1 SQVTM, CDR2 ANQGSEA. The CDR3 has 13 residues. The germline V and J ends were trimmed by 2 bases and 4 bases, with 9 bases remaining between them. The CDR3 protein is CSVESGQNQPQHF. As DNA, the CDR3 is TGCAGCGTTGAATCTGGGCAGAATCAGCCCCAGCATTTT.

This clone is a singleton in its sample. The genes are TRBV5-8 and TRBJ2-1; possibly TRBD1 for D (5 bases). The germline V gene has CDR1 SGHTS and CDR2 YDEGEE. This CDR3 has 15 amino acids. Trimming took 1 base from V and 2 from J, leaving 10 bases between them. DNA for the CDR3: TGTGCCAGCAGCTTGTCAGGCAGGGCCTACAATGAGCAGTTCTTC. Translation gives CASSLSGRAYNEQFF. Supplemented by reference TRBV5-8 and TRBJ2-1, the full variable domain reads EAGVTQSPTHLIKTRGQQATLRCSPISGHTSVYWYQQALGLGLQFLLWYDEGEERNRGNFPPRFSGRQFPNYSSELNVNALELEDSALYLCASSLSGRAYNEQFFGPGTRLTVL.

J is TRBJ1-3 and V is TRBV4-2; D uncertain. The CDR3 has 15 amino acids. CDR1 and CDR2 (germline): LGHNA, YNFKEQ. V was trimmed by 0 bases and J by 4 bases, leaving 10 bases between them. This CDR3 reads CASSQDWQRGNTIYF. The DNA of the CDR3 is TGTGCCAGCAGCCAAGATTGGCAGCGGGGAAACACCATATATTTT.

This rearrangement joins TRBV29-1 to TRBJ2-1; D gene uncertain. Germline V lookup: CDR1 SQVTM, CDR2 ANQGSEA. V was pared by 2 bases and J by 2 bases, with 7 bases between. The CDR3 is made up of 13 amino acids. The CDR3 region is CSVELPTYNEQFF. The CDR3 DNA reads as TGCAGCGTTGAACTACCCACCTACAATGAGCAGTTCTTC.

The chain links TRBV5-1 to TRBJ1-1; D might be TRBD1 (5 bases). The CDR3 runs 14 residues. The V and J ends lost 4 bases and 5 bases respectively, with 15 bases between them. Germline V gene sequence: CDR1 SGHRS, CDR2 YFSETQ. This CDR3 reads CASSLREAGTEAFF. As DNA, the CDR3 is TGCGCCAGCAGCCTCAGGGAGGCGGGGACTGAAGCTTTCTTT.

The rearrangement joins TRBV5-4 to TRBJ1-4, with 10 bases matching TRBD1. The length of the CDR3 is 15 residues. Germline CDR1 reads SGHNT; CDR2 reads YYREEE (reference sequence). The ends lost 0 bases at V and 6 bases at J; junction bases unmatched: 2. CDR3 residues: CASSLAGTGDEKLFF. The CDR3 DNA is TGTGCCAGCAGCTTGGCCGGGACAGGGGATGAAAAACTGTTTTTT.

CDR3 amino acids: CSVEEGGYEQYF. The CDR3 nucleotides read TGCAGCGTTGAAGAGGGAGGTTACGAGCAGTACTTC. This sequence joins TRBV29-1 and TRBJ2-7, with D perhaps matching TRBD2 (6 bases). The CDR3 contains 12 residues. Trimming left V 0 bases short and J 4 bases short, with 7 bases between. Germline CDR1 reads SQVTM; CDR2 reads ANQGSEA.

In nucleotides, the CDR3 is TGTGCCAGCAGTCCGACAGGGCCCGGGGAGCTGTTTTTT. Protein: CASSPTGPGELFF. The V call is TRBV5-6, the J call TRBJ2-2; 7 nucleotides align to TRBD1. The CDR3 sequence is 13 residues long. Looked up from germline, CDR1 is SGHDT and CDR2 is YYEEEE. After removal of 5 bases from V and 6 bases from J, the junction contained 4 bases not matched to a gene.

J is TRBJ1-1 and V is TRBV19; D call uncertain. This CDR3 contains 13 residues. The germline gives CDR1 LNHDA, CDR2 SQIVND (reference sequence). V was clipped by 5 bases and J by 0 bases, with 7 bases between them. The CDR3 nucleotides are TGTGCCAGTAGTTCCGGGATGAACACTGAAGCTTTCTTT. As protein: CASSSGMNTEAFF.

The chain carries TRBV19 and TRBJ2-1; the D is unclear. Germline V gene lookup returns CDR1 LNHDA and CDR2 SQIVND (reference sequence). The germline V and J ends were trimmed by 3 bases and 0 bases, with 18 bases remaining between them. The CDR3 has 18 amino acids. The CDR3 sequence: CASSILYPLLSSYNEQFF. CDR3 DNA: TGTGCCAGTAGTATCCTATACCCCCTCTTAAGCTCCTACAATGAGCAGTTCTTC.

This clone was recorded a few times. The chain uses TRBV18 and TRBJ2-1; the D is unclear. Germline V lookup: CDR1 KGHSH, CDR2 LQKENI. The CDR3 sequence is 15 residues long. Trimming left V 1 base short and J 7 bases short, with 14 bases between. The CDR3 DNA follows: TGTGCCAGCTCACCACTGGCAGGCGTCGAGAATGAGCAGTTCTTC. Translating gives CASSPLAGVENEQFF.

V gene TRBV27 combines with J gene TRBJ2-1; the match to TRBD2 covers 14 bases. This CDR3 has 16 amino acids. J lost 9 bases, V lost 5 bases, and 9 bases had no gene match. CDR1 and CDR2 from the germline V gene are MNHEY and SMNVEV (reference sequence). CDR3 coding DNA: TGTGCCAGCAGTCGCATCGGACTAGCGGGGGGAGGTGAGCAGTTCTTC. This sequence encodes CASSRIGLAGGGEQFF.

The chain is built from TRBV30 and TRBJ1-1; TRBD1 matches 11 bases. Unmatched junction bases numbered 3, after V lost 8 bases and J lost 4 bases. Germline V lookup: CDR1 GTSNPN, CDR2 SVGIG (reference sequence). The CDR3 spans 12 residues. CDR3 bases: TGTGCCCGGGACAGGGGGGGCACTGAAGCTTTCTTT. Protein product: CARDRGGTEAFF.